This T cell receptor beta chain was sequenced for a study of beta chain features in type 1 diabetes. Reverse transcription of all isolated RNA meant that expressed TCRB transcripts were sequenced. Sequencing used immunoSEQ multiplex PCR; TCRdb keeps in-frame clones, though not all of them. The repertoire holds hundreds of thousands of clones, 15% seen once, with roughly 0.015% in the top ten. CD4+ naive, central memory, regulatory and stem cell-like memory cells were sorted via CD45RO/CCR7/CD25/CD127/CD95/CD27. A few counts support this clone. What it binds is not known. Study conclusions and caveats: In all four CD4+ subsets, TCRB CDR3 length was significantly, moderately reduced in type 1 diabetes. Within patients, naive, central memory and Treg TCRB repertoires seemed more similar than within healthy donors.

V dropped 8 bases and J dropped 4 bases, with 6 bases sitting between them. Germline V CDR1 and CDR2: SQVTM, ANQGSEA. The CDR3 is made up of 10 amino acids. The rearrangement joins TRBV29-1 to TRBJ2-1; D not certain. The sample taken for sequencing was naive CD4+ T cells from blood. The clonotype comes from a man in his late teens or twenties with type 1 diabetes. CDR3 in amino acids: CSTRYNEQFF. The CDR3 DNA reads as TGCAGCACCAGGTACAATGAGCAGTTCTTC.